Listed below are T cell receptor beta chains from one sample, sequenced in a study of T cell clonotyping in hematopoietic cell transplantation. Assay used: immunoSEQ multiplex PCR; TCRdb lists only in-frame clones, some missing. The data show about 6,400 clones, with around 86% seen just once and 7.5% to 8.5% held by the top ten. The input for sequencing was peripheral blood mononuclear cells, taken 100 days after allogeneic stem cell transplant. These receptors were collected from a male patient between 40 and 49 years old who had an allogeneic stem cell transplant from an unrelated donor, so the T cells may come from the graft donor. Some clones in this sample may be carry-over from other donors' samples. Both conserved end residues are part of each CDR3. The order of the fields is J gene, V gene, clone size, D gene, CDR3 DNA, CDR3 protein. A D gene is named only where the DNA matches it firmly. Expanded clones get a size class; other rows say once, few or many, or leave the size out.

TRBJ2-7	TRBV30	.	.	TGTGCCTGGAGTGTAGTCAGCCGGGTGGAGCAGTACTTC	CAWSVVSRVEQYF
TRBJ1-4	TRBV29-1	.	.	TGCAGCGTTGCGTCTGGAGAGTTGGAAAAACTGTTTTTT	CSVASGELEKLFF
TRBJ2-7	TRBV19	.	TRBD1	TGTGCCAGTAGTATGACTACAGGGGGCTACGAGCAGTACTTC	CASSMTTGGYEQYF
TRBJ2-5	TRBV11-3	.	TRBD1	TGTGCCAGCAGCTATGGGACAGGGATTGGGGAGACCCAGTACTTC	CASSYGTGIGETQYF
TRBJ2-2	TRBV2	.	.	TGTACCACCCGGGGGCTAGGCACCGGGGAGCTGTTTTTT	CTTRGLGTGELFF
TRBJ1-2	TRBV5-6	.	.	TGTGCCAGCAGCTTGGGGAAGAGGAGCTACACCTTC	CASSLGKRSYTF
TRBJ1-3	TRBV25-1	few	.	TGTGCCAGCAGTGAATATTCAGTAGGGACAACTGGAAACACCATATATTTT	CASSEYSVGTTGNTIYF
TRBJ1-6	TRBV4-1	.	TRBD1	TGCGCCAGCAGCCAAGTGGGACAGCATAATTCACCCCTCCACTTT	CASSQVGQHNSPLHF
TRBJ1-3	TRBV10-1	.	.	TGCGCCAGCAGCCGCGACGGGGGTTTTGGAAACACCATATATTTT	CASSRDGGFGNTIYF
TRBJ2-7	TRBV5-1	once	TRBD1	TGCGCCAGCAGCTTGGATAGACAGGGCTACGAGCAGTACTTC	CASSLDRQGYEQYF
TRBJ2-7	TRBV15	.	.	TGTGCCACCAGCAGAGTGTCAGGGAGTTCCTACGAGCAGTACTTC	CATSRVSGSSYEQYF
TRBJ1-2	TRBV7-2	.	.	TGTGCCAGCAGCTCAGAGCCGCCACTAAACTATGGCTACACCTTC	CASSSEPPLNYGYTF
TRBJ1-5	TRBV2	once	TRBD1	TGTGCCAGCAGCCGGGACAGGGGTTATCAGCCCCAGCATTTT	CASSRDRGYQPQHF
TRBJ1-2	TRBV11-2	once	.	TGTGCCAGCAGCTTGGGGGGCCTGAGGGTCGGCTACACCTTC	CASSLGGLRVGYTF
TRBJ2-7	TRBV25-1	.	.	TGTGCCAGCAGCCTGAGCTCCTACGAGCAGTACTTC	CASSLSSYEQYF
TRBJ1-3	TRBV10-2	.	.	TGCGCCAGCGCCCGGGGGCTCGATGGAAACACCATATATTTT	CASARGLDGNTIYF
TRBJ1-6	TRBV30	.	.	TGTGCCTGGAGTACGGGACAAGATAATTCACCCCTCCACTTT	CAWSTGQDNSPLHF